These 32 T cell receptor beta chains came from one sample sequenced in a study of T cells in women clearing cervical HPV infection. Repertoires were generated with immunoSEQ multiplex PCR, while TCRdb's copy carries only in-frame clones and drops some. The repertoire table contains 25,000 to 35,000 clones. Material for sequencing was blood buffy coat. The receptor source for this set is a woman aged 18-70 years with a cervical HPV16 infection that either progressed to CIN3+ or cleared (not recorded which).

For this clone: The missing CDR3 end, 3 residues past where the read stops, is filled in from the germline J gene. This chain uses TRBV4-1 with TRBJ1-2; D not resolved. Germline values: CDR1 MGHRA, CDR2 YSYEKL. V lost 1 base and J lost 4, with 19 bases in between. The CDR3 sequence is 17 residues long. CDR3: CASSQGETSLRVYGYTF. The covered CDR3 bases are TGCGCCAGCAGCCAAGGCGAAACCTCATTAAGAGTCTATGGC.

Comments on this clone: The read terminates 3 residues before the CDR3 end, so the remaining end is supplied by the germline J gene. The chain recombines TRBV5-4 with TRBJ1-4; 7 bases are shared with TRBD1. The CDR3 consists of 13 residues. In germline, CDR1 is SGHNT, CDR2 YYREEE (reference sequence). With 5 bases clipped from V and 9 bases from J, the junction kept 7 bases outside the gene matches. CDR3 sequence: CASRTAGGKKLFF. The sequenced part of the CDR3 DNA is TGTGCCAGCAGAACCGCAGGGGGGAAAAAA.

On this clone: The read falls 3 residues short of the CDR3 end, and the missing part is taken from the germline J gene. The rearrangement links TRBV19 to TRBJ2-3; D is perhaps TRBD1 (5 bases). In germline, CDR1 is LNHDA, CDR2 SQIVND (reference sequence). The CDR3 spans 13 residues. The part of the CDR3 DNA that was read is TGTGCCAGTAGTGTTCAGGGTTACGAGACG. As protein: CASSVQGYET. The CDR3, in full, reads CASSVQGYETQYF.

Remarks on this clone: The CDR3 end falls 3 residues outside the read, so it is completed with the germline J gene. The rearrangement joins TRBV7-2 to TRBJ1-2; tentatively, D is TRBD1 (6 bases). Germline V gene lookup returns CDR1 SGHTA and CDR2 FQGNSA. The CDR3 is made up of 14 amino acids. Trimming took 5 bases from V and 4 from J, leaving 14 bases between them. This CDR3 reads CASSPGTGFYGYTF. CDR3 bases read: TGTGCCAGCAGCCCAGGAACAGGGTTCTATGGC.

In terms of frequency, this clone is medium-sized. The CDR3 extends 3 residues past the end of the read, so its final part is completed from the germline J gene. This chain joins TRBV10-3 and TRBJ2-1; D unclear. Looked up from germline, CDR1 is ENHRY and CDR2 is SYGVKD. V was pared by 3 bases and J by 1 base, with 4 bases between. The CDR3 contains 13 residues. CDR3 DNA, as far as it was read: TGTGCCATCAGTGAAAGGTCCTACAATGAG. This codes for CAISERSYNE. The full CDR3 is CAISERSYNEQFF.

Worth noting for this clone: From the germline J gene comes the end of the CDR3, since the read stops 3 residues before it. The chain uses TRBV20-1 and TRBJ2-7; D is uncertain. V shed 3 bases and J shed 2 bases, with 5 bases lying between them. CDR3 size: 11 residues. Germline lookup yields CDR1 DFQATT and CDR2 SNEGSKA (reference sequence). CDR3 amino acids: CSASFAYEQYF. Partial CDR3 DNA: TGCAGTGCTAGTTTCGCCTACGAG.

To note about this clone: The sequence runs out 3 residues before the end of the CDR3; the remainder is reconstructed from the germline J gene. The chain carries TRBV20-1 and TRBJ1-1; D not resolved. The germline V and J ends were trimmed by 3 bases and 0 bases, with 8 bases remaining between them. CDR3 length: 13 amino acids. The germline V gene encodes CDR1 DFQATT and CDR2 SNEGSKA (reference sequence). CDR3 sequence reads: CSASTVVNTEAFF. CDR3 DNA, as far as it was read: TGCAGTGCTAGTACTGTAGTGAACACTGAA.

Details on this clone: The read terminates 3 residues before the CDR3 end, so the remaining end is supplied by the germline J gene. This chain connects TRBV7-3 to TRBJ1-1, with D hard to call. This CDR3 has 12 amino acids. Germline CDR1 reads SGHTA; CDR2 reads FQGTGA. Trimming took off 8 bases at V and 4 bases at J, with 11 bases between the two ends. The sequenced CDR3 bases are TGTGCCAGCGAGGCCGAAATCACTGAA. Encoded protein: CASEAEITE. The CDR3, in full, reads CASEAEITEAFF.

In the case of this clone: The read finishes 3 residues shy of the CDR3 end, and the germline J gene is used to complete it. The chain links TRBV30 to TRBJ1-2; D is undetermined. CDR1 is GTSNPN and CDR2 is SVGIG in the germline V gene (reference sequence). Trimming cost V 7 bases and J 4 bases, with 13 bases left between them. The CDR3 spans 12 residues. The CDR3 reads CALSFNGYGYTF. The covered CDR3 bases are TGTGCCTTGAGCTTTAACGGCTATGGC. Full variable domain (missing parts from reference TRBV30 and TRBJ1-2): SQTIHQWPATLVQPVGSPLSLECTVEGTSNPNLYWYRQAAGRGLQLLFYSVGIGQISSEVPQNLSASRPQDRQFILSSKKLLLSDSGFYLCALSFNGYGYTFGSGTRLTVV.

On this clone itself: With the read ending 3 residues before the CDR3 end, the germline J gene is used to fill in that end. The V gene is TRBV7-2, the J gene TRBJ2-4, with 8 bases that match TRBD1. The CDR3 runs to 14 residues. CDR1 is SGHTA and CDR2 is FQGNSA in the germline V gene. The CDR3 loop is CASSSVTGAGGQYF. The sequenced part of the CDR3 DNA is TGTGCCAGCAGCTCGGTGACAGGGGCGGGCGGT.

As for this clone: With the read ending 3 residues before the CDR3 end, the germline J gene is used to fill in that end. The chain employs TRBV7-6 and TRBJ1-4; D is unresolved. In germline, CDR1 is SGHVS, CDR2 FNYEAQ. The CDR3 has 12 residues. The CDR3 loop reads CASSFANSPLFF. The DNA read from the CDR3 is TGTGCCAGCAGCTTTGCTAATTCACCA.

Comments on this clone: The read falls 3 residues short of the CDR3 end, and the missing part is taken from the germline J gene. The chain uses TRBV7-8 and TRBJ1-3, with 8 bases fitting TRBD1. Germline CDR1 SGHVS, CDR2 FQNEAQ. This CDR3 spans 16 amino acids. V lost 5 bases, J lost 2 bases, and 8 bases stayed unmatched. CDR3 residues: CASSQQGVSAGNTIYF. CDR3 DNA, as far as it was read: TGTGCCAGCAGCCAACAGGGGGTTTCCGCTGGAAACACC.

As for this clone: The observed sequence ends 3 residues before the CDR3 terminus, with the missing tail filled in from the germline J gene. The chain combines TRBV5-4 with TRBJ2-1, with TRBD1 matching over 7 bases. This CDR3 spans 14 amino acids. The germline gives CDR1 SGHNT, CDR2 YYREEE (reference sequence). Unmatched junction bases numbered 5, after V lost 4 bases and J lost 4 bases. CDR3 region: CASSPGTVYNEQFF. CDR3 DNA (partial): TGTGCCAGCAGCCCGGGGACAGTTTACAATGAG.

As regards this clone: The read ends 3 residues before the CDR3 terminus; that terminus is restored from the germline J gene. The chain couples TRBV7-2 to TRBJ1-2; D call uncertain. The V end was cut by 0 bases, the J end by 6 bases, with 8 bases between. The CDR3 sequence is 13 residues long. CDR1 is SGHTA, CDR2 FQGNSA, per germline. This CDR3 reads CASSLAHADGYTF. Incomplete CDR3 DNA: TGTGCCAGCAGCTTAGCCCACGCAGATGGC.

The covered CDR3 bases are TGTGCCAGCAGTGGAGTAGCGGGGGCACGAGAGACC. Translated: CASSGVAGARET. The whole CDR3 sequence reads CASSGVAGARETQYF. The J gene is TRBJ2-5, the V gene TRBV2; 9 bases are a match to TRBD2. The read falls 3 residues short of the CDR3 end, and the missing part is taken from the germline J gene. The CDR3 length is 15 residues. Germline V gene data show CDR1 as SNHLY and CDR2 as FYNNEI. J lost 4 bases, V lost 4 bases, and 7 bases had no gene match.

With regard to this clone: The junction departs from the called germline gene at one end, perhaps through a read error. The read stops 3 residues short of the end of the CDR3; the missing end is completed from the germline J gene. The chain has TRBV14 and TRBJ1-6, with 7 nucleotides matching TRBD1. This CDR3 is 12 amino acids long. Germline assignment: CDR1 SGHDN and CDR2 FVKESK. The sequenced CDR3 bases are TGTGCCAGCAGCGAAGACAGGGAACCC. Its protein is CASSEDREP. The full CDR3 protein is CASSEDREPLHF.

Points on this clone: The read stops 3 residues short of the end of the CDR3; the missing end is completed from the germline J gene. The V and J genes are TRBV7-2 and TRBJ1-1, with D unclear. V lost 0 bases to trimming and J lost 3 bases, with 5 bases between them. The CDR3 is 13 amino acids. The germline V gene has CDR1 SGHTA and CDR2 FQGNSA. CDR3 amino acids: CASSLAPDTEAFF. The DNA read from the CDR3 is TGTGCCAGCAGCTTAGCCCCAGACACTGAA. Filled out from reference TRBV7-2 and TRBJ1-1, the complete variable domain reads GAGVSQSPSNKVTEKGKDVELRCDPISGHTALYWYRQSLGQGLEFLIYFQGNSAPDKSGLPSDRFSAERTGGSVSTLTIQRTQQEDSAVYLCASSLAPDTEAFFGQGTRLTVV.

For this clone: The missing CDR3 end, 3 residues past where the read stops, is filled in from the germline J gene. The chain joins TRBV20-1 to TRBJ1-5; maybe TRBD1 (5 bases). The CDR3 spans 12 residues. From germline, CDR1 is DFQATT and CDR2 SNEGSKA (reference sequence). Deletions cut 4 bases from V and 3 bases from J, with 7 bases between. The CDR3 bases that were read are TGCAGTGCTAAAGGGGTCAATCAGCCC. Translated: CSAKGVNQP. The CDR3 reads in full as CSAKGVNQPQHF.

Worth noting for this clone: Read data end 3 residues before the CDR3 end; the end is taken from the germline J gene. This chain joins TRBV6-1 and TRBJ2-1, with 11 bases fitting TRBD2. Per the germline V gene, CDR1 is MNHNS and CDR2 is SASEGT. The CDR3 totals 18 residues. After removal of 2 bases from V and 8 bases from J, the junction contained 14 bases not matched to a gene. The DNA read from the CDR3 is TGTGCCAGCAGTGAAAACCCCCTAGCGGGGGGCCGACGCGATGAG. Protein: CASSENPLAGGRRDE. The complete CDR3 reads CASSENPLAGGRRDEQFF.

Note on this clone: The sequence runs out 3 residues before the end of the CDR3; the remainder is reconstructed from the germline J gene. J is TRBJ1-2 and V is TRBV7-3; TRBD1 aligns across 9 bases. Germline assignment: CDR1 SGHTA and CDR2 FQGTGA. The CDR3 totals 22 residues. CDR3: CASSLTIPRRTGATMGTDTYTF. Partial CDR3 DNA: TGTGCCAGCAGCTTAACCATTCCTCGGAGGACAGGGGCCACAATGGGGACAGATACC.

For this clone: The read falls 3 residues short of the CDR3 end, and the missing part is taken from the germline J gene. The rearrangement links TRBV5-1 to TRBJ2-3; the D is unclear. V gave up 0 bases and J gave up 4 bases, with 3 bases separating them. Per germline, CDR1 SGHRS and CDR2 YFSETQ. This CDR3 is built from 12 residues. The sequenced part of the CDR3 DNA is TGCGCCAGCAGCTTGGCAGCAGATACG. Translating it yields CASSLAADT. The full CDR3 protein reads CASSLAADTQYF.

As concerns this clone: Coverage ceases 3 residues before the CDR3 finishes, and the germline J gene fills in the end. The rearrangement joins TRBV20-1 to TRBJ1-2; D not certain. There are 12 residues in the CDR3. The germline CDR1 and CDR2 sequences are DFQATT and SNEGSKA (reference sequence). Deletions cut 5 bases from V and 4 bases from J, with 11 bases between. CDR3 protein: CSAYTQSYGYTF. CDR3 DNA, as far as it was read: TGCAGTGCTTACACCCAGAGCTATGGC.

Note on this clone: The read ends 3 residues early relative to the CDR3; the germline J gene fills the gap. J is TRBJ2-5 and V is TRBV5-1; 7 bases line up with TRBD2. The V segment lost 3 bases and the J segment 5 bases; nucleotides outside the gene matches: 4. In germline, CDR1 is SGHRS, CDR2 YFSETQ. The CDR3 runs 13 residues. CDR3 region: CASSWTSRETQYF. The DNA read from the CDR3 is TGCGCCAGCAGCTGGACTAGTCGGGAGACC. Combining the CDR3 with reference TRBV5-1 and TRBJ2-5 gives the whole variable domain KAGVTQTPRYLIKTRGQQVTLSCSPISGHRSVSWYQQTPGQGLQFLFEYFSETQRNKGNFPGRFSGRQFSNSRSEMNVSTLELGDSALYLCASSWTSRETQYFGPGTRLLVL.

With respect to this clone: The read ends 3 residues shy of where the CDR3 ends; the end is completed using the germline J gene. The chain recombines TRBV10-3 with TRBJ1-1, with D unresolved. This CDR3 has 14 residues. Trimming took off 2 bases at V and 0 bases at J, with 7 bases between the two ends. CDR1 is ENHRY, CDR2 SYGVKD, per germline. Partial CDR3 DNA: TGTGCCATCAGTGAGAAAGGTTTGAACACTGAA. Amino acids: CAISEKGLNTE. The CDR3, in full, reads CAISEKGLNTEAFF.

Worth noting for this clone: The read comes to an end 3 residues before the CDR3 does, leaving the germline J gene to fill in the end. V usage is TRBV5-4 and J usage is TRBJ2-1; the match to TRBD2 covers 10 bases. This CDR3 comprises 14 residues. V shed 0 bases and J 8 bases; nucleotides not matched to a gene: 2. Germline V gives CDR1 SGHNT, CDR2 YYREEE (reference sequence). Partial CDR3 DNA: TGTGCCAGCAGCTTGGATCTAGCGGGGGATGAG. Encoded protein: CASSLDLAGDE. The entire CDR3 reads CASSLDLAGDEQFF.

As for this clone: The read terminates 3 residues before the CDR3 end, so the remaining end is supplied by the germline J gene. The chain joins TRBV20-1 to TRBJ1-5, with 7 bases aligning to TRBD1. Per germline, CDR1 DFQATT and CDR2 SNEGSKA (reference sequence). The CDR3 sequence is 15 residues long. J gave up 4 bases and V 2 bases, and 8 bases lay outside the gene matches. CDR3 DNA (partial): TGCAGTGCTAGAAGGCAGGGGGGCCTAAATCAGCCC. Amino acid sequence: CSARRQGGLNQP. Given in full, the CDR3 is CSARRQGGLNQPQHF.

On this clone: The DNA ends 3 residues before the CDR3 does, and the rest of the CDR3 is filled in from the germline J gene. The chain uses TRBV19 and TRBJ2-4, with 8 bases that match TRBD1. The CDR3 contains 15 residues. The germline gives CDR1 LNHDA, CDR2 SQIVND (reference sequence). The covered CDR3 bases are TGTGCCAGTACCGTACTAACGGACAGGGTCTATGGT. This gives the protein CASTVLTDRVYG. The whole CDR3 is CASTVLTDRVYGQYF.

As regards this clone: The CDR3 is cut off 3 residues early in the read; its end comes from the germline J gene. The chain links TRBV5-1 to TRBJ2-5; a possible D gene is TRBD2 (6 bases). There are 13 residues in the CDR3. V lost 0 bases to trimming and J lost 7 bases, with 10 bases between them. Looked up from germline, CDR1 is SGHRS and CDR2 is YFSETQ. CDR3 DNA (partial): TGCGCCAGCAGCTTGGGCGTGGAGGGGACC. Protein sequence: CASSLGVEGT. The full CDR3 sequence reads CASSLGVEGTQYF. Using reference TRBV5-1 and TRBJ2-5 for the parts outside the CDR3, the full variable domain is KAGVTQTPRYLIKTRGQQVTLSCSPISGHRSVSWYQQTPGQGLQFLFEYFSETQRNKGNFPGRFSGRQFSNSRSEMNVSTLELGDSALYLCASSLGVEGTQYFGPGTRLLVL.

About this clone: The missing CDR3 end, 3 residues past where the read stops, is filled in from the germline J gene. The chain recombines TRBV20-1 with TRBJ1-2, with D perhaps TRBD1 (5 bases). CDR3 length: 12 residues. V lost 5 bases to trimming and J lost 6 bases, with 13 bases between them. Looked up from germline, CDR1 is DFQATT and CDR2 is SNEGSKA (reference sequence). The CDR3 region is CSAPPGFDGYTF. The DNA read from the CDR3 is TGCAGTGCTCCCCCAGGGTTTGATGGC.

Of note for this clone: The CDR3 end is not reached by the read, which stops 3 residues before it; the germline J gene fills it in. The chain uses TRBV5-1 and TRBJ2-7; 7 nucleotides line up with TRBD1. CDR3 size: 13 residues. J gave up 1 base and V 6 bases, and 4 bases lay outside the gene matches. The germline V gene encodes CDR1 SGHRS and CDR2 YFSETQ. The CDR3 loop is CASTRDRSYEQYF. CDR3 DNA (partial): TGCGCCAGCACCAGGGACAGATCCTACGAG.

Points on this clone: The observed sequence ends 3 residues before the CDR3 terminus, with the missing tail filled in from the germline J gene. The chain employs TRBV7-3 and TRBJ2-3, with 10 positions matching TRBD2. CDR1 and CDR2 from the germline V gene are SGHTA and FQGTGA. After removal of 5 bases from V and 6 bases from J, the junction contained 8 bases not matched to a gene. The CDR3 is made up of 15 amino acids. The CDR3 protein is CASSRTSGAADTQYF. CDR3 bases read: TGTGCCAGCAGCCGTACTAGCGGGGCTGCGGATACG.

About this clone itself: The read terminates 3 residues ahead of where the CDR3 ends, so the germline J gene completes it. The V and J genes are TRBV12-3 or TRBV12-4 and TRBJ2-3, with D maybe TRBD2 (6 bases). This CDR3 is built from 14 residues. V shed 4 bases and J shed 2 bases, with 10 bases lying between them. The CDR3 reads CASSSEGLTDTQYF. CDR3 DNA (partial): TGTGCCAGCAGTTCCGAGGGACTCACAGATACG.